Listed below are T cell receptor beta chains from one sample, sequenced in a study of T cell changes during pregnancy in multiple sclerosis. The protocol was immunoSEQ multiplex PCR, while the TCRdb copy is restricted to in-frame clones and leaves out a portion. The sample has 51,000 or so clones; 93% are singletons. The input for sequencing was peripheral blood, taken in the second trimester of pregnancy. These TCRs come from a female donor with multiple sclerosis, enrolled in a pregnancy study. The CDR3 runs from the conserved cysteine through the conserved F or W. Each record gives: J gene, D gene, V gene, CDR3 DNA, CDR3 protein. The D gene is left open where the match is weak.

j_call: TRBJ2-7; d_call: TRBD1; v_call: TRBV29-1; cdr3_nt: TGCAGCGTTGATGGACAGGGGGTCTCCTACGAGCAGTACTTC; cdr3_aa: CSVDGQGVSYEQYF
j_call: TRBJ1-1; d_call: TRBD1; v_call: TRBV6-5; cdr3_nt: TGTGCCAGCAGTCGACGGACAGGGAGCGAAGCTTTCTTT; cdr3_aa: CASSRRTGSEAFF
j_call: TRBJ2-5; d_call: NA; v_call: TRBV6-5; cdr3_nt: TGTGCCAGCAGTTACTCGACACAGAAAGAGACCCAGTACTTC; cdr3_aa: CASSYSTQKETQYF
j_call: TRBJ1-1; d_call: TRBD1; v_call: TRBV28; cdr3_nt: TGTGCCAGCAGTTTAGACAGGGTAGTCACTGAAGCTTTCTTT; cdr3_aa: CASSLDRVVTEAFF
j_call: TRBJ1-4; d_call: TRBD1; v_call: TRBV19; cdr3_nt: TGTGCCAGTAGTATAGTGTCGGGACAGATGAATGAAAAACTGTTTTTT; cdr3_aa: CASSIVSGQMNEKLFF
j_call: TRBJ2-7; d_call: NA; v_call: TRBV11-3; cdr3_nt: TGTGCCAGCAGCCCGGGACTCGGCACCTACGAGCAGTACTTC; cdr3_aa: CASSPGLGTYEQYF
j_call: TRBJ2-1; d_call: TRBD2; v_call: TRBV7-2; cdr3_nt: TGTGCCAGCAGCTTACCCACAGGACTAGCGGGATTCGTCAATGAGCAGTTCTTC; cdr3_aa: CASSLPTGLAGFVNEQFF
j_call: TRBJ2-2; d_call: TRBD2; v_call: TRBV9; cdr3_nt: TGTGCCAGCAGCGCCAGACTAGCGGGAGGGGCCGGGGAGCTGTTTTTT; cdr3_aa: CASSARLAGGAGELFF
j_call: TRBJ1-4; d_call: NA; v_call: TRBV28; cdr3_nt: TGTGCCAGCAGTGGTCGCAGGGTGACTAATGAAAAACTGTTTTTT; cdr3_aa: CASSGRRVTNEKLFF
j_call: TRBJ1-4; d_call: NA; v_call: TRBV7-6; cdr3_nt: TGTGCCAGCAGCTTGGACCTGGGGAGGGGTAATGAAAAACTGTTTTTT; cdr3_aa: CASSLDLGRGNEKLFF